This section outlines one T cell receptor (beta chain) sequence together with its context. Its matching antigen is unknown. This entry is derived from a study of T cell repertoires in cytomegalovirus infection. Study overall: Indications of both CMV infection and matching HLA type were provided by public TCR beta signatures.

Whole-study findings and limits: Adding up the frequency of public TCR beta families identified people who carried CMV plus the relevant HLA.

Between the trimmed V and J ends, which lost 5 bases and 4 bases, there was a span of 10 bases. This CDR3 has 13 amino acids. Using its own MiXCR run on the reads, TCRdb lists one record per CDR3 protein. The data show hundreds of thousands of distinct CDR3 sequences, 11% seen once. The TCR comes from a human donor in good health (CMV status not recorded). Some clones in this sample may be carry-over from other donors' samples. What was sequenced was PBMCs. V gene TRBV12-3 or TRBV12-4 combines with J gene TRBJ2-3, with D hard to call. CDR3 nucleotide sequence: TGTGCCAGCAGTCCTTCCCCCTCAGATACGCAGTATTTT. As protein: CASSPSPSDTQYF.